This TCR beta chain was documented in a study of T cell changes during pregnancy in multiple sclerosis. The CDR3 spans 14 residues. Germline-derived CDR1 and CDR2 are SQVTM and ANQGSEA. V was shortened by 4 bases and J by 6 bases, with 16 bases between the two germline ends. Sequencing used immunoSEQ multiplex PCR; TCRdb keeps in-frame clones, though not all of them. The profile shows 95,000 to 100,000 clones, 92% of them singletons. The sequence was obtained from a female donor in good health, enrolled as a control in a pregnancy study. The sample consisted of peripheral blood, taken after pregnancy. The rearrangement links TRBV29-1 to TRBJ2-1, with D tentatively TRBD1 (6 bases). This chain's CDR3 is CSVVRDKIFNEQFF. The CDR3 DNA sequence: TGCAGCGTTGTGAGGGACAAAATATTCAATGAGCAGTTCTTC.